This passage covers 29 T cell receptor beta chains from one sample sequenced in a study of regulatory T cells in long-lasting Graves disease. Time point indicated: newly diagnosed GD, antithyroid drugs for less than 3 months. The TCR library used RNA extracted from PBMCs. Construction of TCR beta libraries relied on iRepertoire HTBI primers and on Arm-PCR targeting CDR3 regions. TCRdb reprocessed the multiplex PCR reads with MiXCR, giving one entry per CDR3 protein. Of about 460,000 distinct CDR3 sequences listed, approximately 15% were seen once; the top ten hold roughly 18%. The same data also went into a second study, on T cells in Graves' hyperthyroidism and ophthalmopathy.

Sequencing was performed on peripheral blood mononuclear cells (PBMCs), taken at new diagnosis, from a patient treated with antithyroid drugs. The receptors here all came from a woman between 50 and 59 years old with Graves disease.

This clonotype was seen many times. The chain is built from TRBV6-1 and TRBJ1-1; D uncertain. The CDR3 length is 12 residues. Germline V lookup: CDR1 MNHNS, CDR2 SASEGT. The germline V and J ends were trimmed by 6 bases and 3 bases, with 8 bases remaining between them. CDR3 nucleotides: TGTGCCAGCAGGGCTCGGGACACTGAAGCTTTCTTT. It codes for CASRARDTEAFF.

The rearrangement joins TRBV5-5 to TRBJ1-4; TRBD1 might be the D (5 bases). The V end was cut by 2 bases, the J end by 5 bases, with 16 bases between. This CDR3 is built from 16 residues. Germline values: CDR1 SGHKS, CDR2 YYEKEE (reference sequence). In DNA, the CDR3 is TGTGCCAGCAGCTTTTCTAGAGGGGACGTAAATGAAAAACTGTTTTTT. Residues: CASSFSRGDVNEKLFF.

This chain links TRBV18 with TRBJ1-1; D gene unclear. V was cut by 2 bases and J by 1 base, with 8 bases left in between. CDR1 is KGHSH, CDR2 LQKENI, per germline. This CDR3 comprises 14 residues. The CDR3 region has the DNA TGTGCCAGCTCACCATTGGAGGAGAACACTGAAGCTTTCTTT. Protein: CASSPLEENTEAFF.

The genes are TRBV30 and TRBJ2-5; D not certain. Germline V CDR1 and CDR2: GTSNPN, SVGIG (reference sequence). The germline V and J ends were trimmed by 0 bases and 3 bases, with 5 bases remaining between them. This CDR3 contains 12 residues. CDR3 coding DNA: TGTGCCTGGAGTGTACTTGAAGAGACCCAGTACTTC. Translation: CAWSVLEETQYF.

In its sample, this clonotype was seen a few times. A much bigger clone sits one base away, suggesting this may be a read error. The V call is TRBV7-6, the J call TRBJ2-1; D is ambiguous. CDR1 and CDR2 from the germline V gene are SGHVS and FNYEAQ. The CDR3 contains 15 residues. The CDR3 here is CASSIEKYSYNERFF. The CDR3 region has the DNA TGTGCCAGCAGCATAGAAAAATACTCCTACAATGAGCGGTTCTTC. Combining the CDR3 with reference TRBV7-6 and TRBJ2-1 gives the whole variable domain GAGVSQSPRYKVTKRGQDVALRCDPISGHVSLYWYRQALGQGPEFLTYFNYEAQQDKSGLPNDRFSAERPEGSISTLTIQRTEQRDSAMYRCASSIEKYSYNERFFGPGTRLTVL.

This clonotype was found many times. CDR3 nucleotide sequence: TGTGCCACCAGTGTTGGCTCAGGGGGCAATGAGCAGTTCTTC. Protein: CATSVGSGGNEQFF. V gene TRBV24-1 combines with J gene TRBJ2-1; 7 bases line up with TRBD1. J gave up 6 bases and V 5 bases, and 6 bases lay outside the gene matches. The CDR3 extends over 14 amino acids. Germline-derived CDR1 and CDR2 are KGHDR and SFDVKD.

Regarding this clonotype: Just one base apart from a much larger clone, this may be a read error. The chain carries TRBV28 and TRBJ1-2; D is possibly TRBD1 (5 bases). CDR3 size: 15 residues. Germline V gives CDR1 MDHEN, CDR2 SYDVKM. The CDR3 spells CARSFLGARNYGYTF. The CDR3 DNA reads as TGTGCCCGCAGTTTCCTTGGGGCGCGGAACTATGGCTACACCTTC.

For this clonotype: A much larger clone lies a single base off, so this may be a read error. The conserved final phenylalanine or tryptophan is absent from the CDR3, which likely points to a read error. The chain uses TRBV6-1 and TRBJ2-6, with TRBD2 matching 11 bases. The CDR3 is 16 amino acids. With V trimmed by 7 bases and J by 2 bases, 4 bases remained unmatched. Germline V gene data show CDR1 as MNHNS and CDR2 as SASEGT. The CDR3 nucleotides read TGTGCCAGCACCCGTAGCGGGAGGGCTGGGGCCAACGTCCTGACTCTC. It is translated as CASTRSGRAGANVLTL.

This chain uses TRBV6-2 or TRBV6-3 with TRBJ2-7; 9 nucleotides line up with TRBD1. The ends lost 6 bases at V and 5 bases at J; junction bases unmatched: 11. The CDR3 runs to 15 residues. Germline assignment: CDR1 MNHEY and CDR2 SVGEGT. The CDR3 sequence: CASSPGTGKWDEQYF. As DNA, the CDR3 is TGTGCCAGCAGCCCCGGGACAGGGAAGTGGGACGAGCAGTACTTC.

This clonotype appeared many times. This rearrangement joins TRBV6-5 to TRBJ1-2; TRBD1 might be the D (5 bases). V lost 0 bases to trimming and J lost 4 bases, with 21 bases between them. Germline CDR1 reads MNHEY; CDR2 reads SVGAGI. The CDR3 covers 18 residues. This CDR3 reads CASSYSGDALSVSYGYTF. CDR3 DNA: TGTGCCAGCAGTTACTCGGGGGACGCGCTATCCGTCAGCTATGGCTACACCTTC.

The chain is built from TRBV28 and TRBJ1-3; no reliable D call. Trimming left V 2 bases short and J 0 bases short, with 8 bases between. The germline CDR1 and CDR2 sequences are MDHEN and SYDVKM. This CDR3 has 15 amino acids. The CDR3: CASSLGVVSGNTIYF. The CDR3 DNA sequence: TGTGCCAGCAGTTTAGGGGTGGTCTCTGGAAACACCATATATTTT. Filled out from reference TRBV28 and TRBJ1-3, the complete variable domain reads DVKVTQSSRYLVKRTGEKVFLECVQDMDHENMFWYRQDPGLGLRLIYFSYDVKMKEKGDIPEGYSVSREKKERFSLILESASTNQTSMYLCASSLGVVSGNTIYFGEGSWLTVV.

This clonotype showed up many times. The CDR3 sequence is CASSRLAGEINEQFF. CDR3 bases: TGTGCCAGCAGCCGGCTAGCGGGGGAAATAAATGAGCAGTTCTTC. V gene TRBV11-2 combines with J gene TRBJ2-1; 10 nucleotides line up with TRBD2. Germline-derived CDR1 and CDR2 are SGHAT and FQNNGV. V shed 5 bases, J shed 7 bases, and the junction held 8 bases outside the gene matches. There are 15 residues in the CDR3.

This clonotype has ten or more counts. CDR3 sequence (DNA): TGTGCCAGCAGCTTAGCGAGCGGGGCTTACAATGAGCAGTTCTTC. Its protein product is CASSLASGAYNEQFF. The chain has TRBV7-9 and TRBJ2-1; 7 positions agree with TRBD2. CDR3 length equals 15 residues. J gave up 4 bases and V 0 bases, and 3 bases lay outside the gene matches. Germline values: CDR1 SEHNR, CDR2 FQNEAQ (reference sequence). The full variable domain, in which reference TRBV7-9 and TRBJ2-1 provide the parts outside the CDR3, is DTGVSQNPRHKITKRGQNVTFRCDPISEHNRLYWYRQTLGQGPEFLTYFQNEAQLEKSRLLSDRFSAERPKGSFSTLEIQRTEQGDSAMYLCASSLASGAYNEQFFGPGTRLTVL.

In regard to this clonotype: The CDR3 does not end in the conserved phenylalanine or tryptophan, so this is likely a read error. The chain carries TRBV13 and TRBJ2-1, with 7 bases that match TRBD2. The germline CDR1 and CDR2 sequences are PRHDT and FYEKMQ (reference sequence). The CDR3 spans 14 residues. Unmatched junction bases numbered 5, after V lost 4 bases and J lost 5 bases. CDR3 loop: CASSWGGGHNEQFL. DNA of the CDR3: TGTGCCAGCAGCTGGGGGGGGGGACACAATGAGCAGTTCTTG.

The sample holds one count of this clonotype. V usage is TRBV28 and J usage is TRBJ1-2; TRBD1 is a possible D gene (6 bases). Germline V gene sequence: CDR1 MDHEN, CDR2 SYDVKM. V lost 3 bases and J 4 bases, leaving 12 bases between the germline ends. This CDR3 spans 14 amino acids. The CDR3 spells CASSLSGDIYGYTF. In nucleotides, the CDR3 is TGTGCCAGCAGTTTGTCCGGGGACATCTATGGCTACACCTTC.

The chain joins TRBV7-3 to TRBJ1-5; TRBD1 might be the D (5 bases). Looked up from germline, CDR1 is SGHTA and CDR2 is FQGTGA. Trimming left V 4 bases short and J 3 bases short, with 10 bases between. The CDR3 contains 14 residues. The CDR3 loop reads CASSYRQNNQPQHF. CDR3 coding DNA: TGTGCCAGCAGCTACCGACAGAACAATCAGCCCCAGCATTTT.

This clonotype came up many times. The V call is TRBV18, the J call TRBJ2-1; maybe TRBD2 (6 bases). The CDR3 length is 11 residues. Germline CDR1 reads KGHSH; CDR2 reads LQKENI. CDR3: CRAGTYNEQFF. CDR3 in DNA: TGTCGCGCGGGGACCTACAATGAGCAGTTCTTC.

This clonotype was picked up many times. This chain connects TRBV18 to TRBJ1-6, with D possibly being TRBD1 (5 bases). Germline V gene data show CDR1 as KGHSH and CDR2 as LQKENI. Trimming cost V 1 base and J 7 bases, with 11 bases left between them. This CDR3 is 15 amino acids long. CDR3 bases: TGTGCCAGCTCACCACTGCCAGGGCAAAATTCACCCCTCCACTTT. This encodes CASSPLPGQNSPLHF.

The table lists this clonotype with a few counts. The chain has TRBV18 and TRBJ1-6; D gene unclear. CDR3 size: 16 residues. Per the germline V gene, CDR1 is KGHSH and CDR2 is LQKENI. Trimming took off 3 bases at V and 9 bases at J, with 18 bases between the two ends. In DNA form, the CDR3 reads TGTGCCAGCTCACCGGATAGGGCACTAATCTCTTCACCCCTCCACTTT. Its protein is CASSPDRALISSPLHF. The full variable domain, its missing parts supplied by reference TRBV18 and TRBJ1-6, is NAGVMQNPRHLVRRRGQEARLRCSPMKGHSHVYWYRQLPEEGLKFMVYLQKENIIDESGMPKERFSAEFPKEGPSILRIQQVVRGDSAAYFCASSPDRALISSPLHFGNGTRLTVT.

This clonotype came up many times. The chain links TRBV7-8 to TRBJ2-1; possibly TRBD1 or TRBD2 for D (6 bases each). Germline V gives CDR1 SGHVS, CDR2 FQNEAQ. The CDR3 is 16 amino acids. V was cut by 3 bases and J by 2 bases, with 14 bases left in between. The CDR3 DNA reads TGTGCCAGCAGCTTGAGGGGGGTAGCGGCCTACAATGAGCAGTTCTTC. Protein: CASSLRGVAAYNEQFF.

This clonotype occurred a few times. V usage is TRBV18 and J usage is TRBJ2-7; D is ambiguous. V lost 0 bases to trimming and J lost 3 bases, with 12 bases between them. Looked up from germline, CDR1 is KGHSH and CDR2 is LQKENI. This CDR3 has 15 amino acids. The CDR3 loop is CASSPPSSGDYEQYF. The CDR3 nucleotides are TGTGCCAGCTCACCACCGTCAAGTGGGGACTACGAGCAGTACTTC.

This clonotype was observed many times. The chain uses TRBV6-1 and TRBJ1-1; D is perhaps TRBD1 (6 bases). Germline V gene lookup returns CDR1 MNHNS and CDR2 SASEGT. Trimming cost V 8 bases and J 2 bases, with 15 bases left between them. CDR3 length: 14 residues. This CDR3 reads CASGGRAENTEAFF. The CDR3 DNA is TGTGCCAGCGGGGGCCGCGCGGAAAACACTGAAGCTTTCTTT.

A few counts support this clonotype. The chain carries TRBV30 and TRBJ2-5, with 13 bases fitting TRBD2. The CDR3 spans 17 residues. The V gene end was trimmed by 1 base and the J gene end by 4 bases; junction bases not matched to a gene: 9. Germline V gene data show CDR1 as GTSNPN and CDR2 as SVGIG (reference sequence). The DNA for the CDR3 is TGTGCCTGGAGTGGCTCCCGGACTAGCGGGAGCCCAGAGACCCAGTACTTC. It encodes CAWSGSRTSGSPETQYF.

V is TRBV29-1 and J is TRBJ1-2; D may be TRBD1 (5 bases). The V gene lost 0 bases and the J gene lost 14 bases, with 10 bases spanning the gap. Per the germline V gene, CDR1 is SQVTM and CDR2 is ANQGSEA. The CDR3 has 10 amino acids. Here the CDR3 DNA reads TGCAGCGTTGAAGATTGGGGCAGAACCTTC. Translated, it gives CSVEDWGRTF.

This clonotype has a handful of counts. This sequence joins TRBV30 and TRBJ1-1; tentatively, D is TRBD1 (5 bases). Germline CDR1 GTSNPN, CDR2 SVGIG (reference sequence). Trimming took off 2 bases at V and 6 bases at J, with 16 bases between the two ends. The CDR3 contains 14 residues. The CDR3 loop is CAWSTDPRGSEAFF. The CDR3 nucleotides read TGTGCCTGGAGTACGGACCCAAGGGGTTCTGAAGCTTTCTTT.

This clonotype showed up many times. V and J are TRBV9 and TRBJ1-1; possibly TRBD1 for D (6 bases). Trimming stripped 4 bases from V and 3 bases from J, with 16 bases between. Germline values: CDR1 SGDLS, CDR2 YYNGEE. The CDR3 contains 15 residues. In DNA form, the CDR3 reads TGTGCCAGCAGCCCCAGAGGGGGTTGGGACACTGAAGCTTTCTTT. This encodes CASSPRGGWDTEAFF.

This rearrangement joins TRBV6-1 to TRBJ1-4; 7 bases line up with TRBD1. J lost 7 bases, V lost 6 bases, and 11 bases had no gene match. Germline CDR1 MNHNS, CDR2 SASEGT. The CDR3 extends over 15 amino acids. The CDR3 protein is CASSSVRGFGEKLFF. DNA of the CDR3: TGTGCCAGCAGCTCAGTCAGGGGGTTCGGTGAAAAACTGTTTTTT.

This clonotype has a handful of counts. This rearrangement joins TRBV9 to TRBJ2-1; 8 bases are shared with TRBD2. Germline-derived CDR1 and CDR2 are SGDLS and YYNGEE. With 0 bases clipped from V and 2 bases from J, the junction kept 10 bases outside the gene matches. The CDR3 has 18 residues. The CDR3 loop is CASSVGVSLAATYNEQFF. The CDR3 DNA reads as TGTGCCAGCAGCGTAGGGGTCTCACTAGCGGCAACCTACAATGAGCAGTTCTTC.

The sample holds many counts of this clonotype. The chain combines TRBV27 with TRBJ2-3, with D maybe TRBD2 (6 bases). CDR3 length: 16 amino acids. Germline assignment: CDR1 MNHEY and CDR2 SMNVEV (reference sequence). Trimming removed 5 bases from V and 2 bases from J, with 17 bases in between. CDR3 nucleotides: TGTGCCAGCAGTCCCCATGGCAGGGAGGACACAGATACGCAGTATTTT. This encodes CASSPHGREDTDTQYF.